The 27 T cell receptor beta chains below were found in one sample sequenced in a study of CD8 T cells in Susac syndrome. With random hexamers, roughly 0.45 to 1 ug RNA was reverse transcribed. TCRdb reanalysed the immunoSEQ multiplex PCR reads using MiXCR and keeps one entry per CDR3 protein. Among 150,000 to 200,000 distinct CDR3 sequences, around 96% were seen once, and the ten largest hold 0.085% to 0.11%. The material sequenced was CD4+ T cells from PBMCs. The receptors were sampled from a human donor in good health.

V gene TRBV12-3 or TRBV12-4 combines with J gene TRBJ2-5; TRBD2 matches 13 bases. V lost 4 bases, J lost 3 bases, and 5 bases stayed unmatched. The CDR3 totals 16 residues. The CDR3 DNA sequence: TGTGCCAGCAGTTCCGGGACTAGCGGGGAAAAAGAGACCCAGTACTTC. Amino acids: CASSSGTSGEKETQYF.

V and J are TRBV20-1 and TRBJ1-2; a possible D gene is TRBD1 (6 bases). The CDR3 loop spans 11 amino acids. The germline V gene encodes CDR1 DFQATT and CDR2 SNEGSKA (reference sequence). Trimming pared 5 bases from V and 5 bases from J, leaving 9 bases between. CDR3 sequence reads: CSAVQGYGYTF. The CDR3 nucleotides are TGCAGTGCTGTTCAGGGGTATGGCTACACCTTC.

The CDR3, as DNA: TGTGCCAGCAGCTTACTTGCGGGAGTGGGCGAGACCCAGTACTTC. Translating it yields CASSLLAGVGETQYF. The chain employs TRBV7-6 and TRBJ2-5, with 7 bases that match TRBD2. With V trimmed by 2 bases and J by 5 bases, 8 bases remained unmatched. There are 15 residues in the CDR3. The germline V gene has CDR1 SGHVS and CDR2 FNYEAQ.

V and J are TRBV7-2 and TRBJ2-7; 11 nucleotides align to TRBD2. CDR3 length equals 14 residues. V shed 6 bases, J shed 4 bases, and the junction held 5 bases outside the gene matches. Germline V gene sequence: CDR1 SGHTA, CDR2 FQGNSA. The CDR3 bases are TGTGCCAGCAGTTTGTTAGCGGGAGGGTACGAGCAGTACTTC. It encodes CASSLLAGGYEQYF.

This clonotype was seen a handful of times. V gene TRBV5-4 combines with J gene TRBJ1-1; D is ambiguous. V lost 0 bases and J 2 bases, leaving 5 bases between the germline ends. Germline CDR1 is SGHNT and CDR2 is YYREEE (reference sequence). The CDR3 length is 13 residues. The CDR3, as DNA: TGTGCCAGCAGCTTGGGCAGAAACACTGAAGCTTTCTTT. This sequence encodes CASSLGRNTEAFF.

The rearrangement joins TRBV5-4 to TRBJ2-1; D is tentatively TRBD1 or TRBD2 (6 bases each). The CDR3 length is 14 residues. Germline V lookup: CDR1 SGHNT, CDR2 YYREEE (reference sequence). Deletions cut 3 bases from V and 5 bases from J, with 12 bases between. The CDR3, as DNA: TGTGCCAGCAGCTCGGGGGACACCCACAATGAGCAGTTCTTC. Protein: CASSSGDTHNEQFF. The variable domain in full, completed from reference TRBV5-4 and TRBJ2-1, reads ETGVTQSPTHLIKTRGQQVTLRCSSQSGHNTVSWYQQALGQGPQFIFQYYREEENGRGNFPPRFSGLQFPNYSSELNVNALELDDSALYLCASSSGDTHNEQFFGPGTRLTVL.

This chain uses TRBV4-1 with TRBJ2-1; a possible D gene is TRBD1 (5 bases). Trimming cost V 0 bases and J 4 bases, with 7 bases left between them. Germline V lookup: CDR1 MGHRA, CDR2 YSYEKL. CDR3 length equals 14 residues. The CDR3 reads CASSQEGVYNEQFF. CDR3 coding DNA: TGCGCCAGCAGCCAAGAAGGGGTGTACAATGAGCAGTTCTTC.

This chain links TRBV6-2 or TRBV6-3 with TRBJ1-1; D not resolved. Germline-derived CDR1 and CDR2 are MNHEY and SVGEGT. The CDR3 runs 16 residues. The germline V and J ends were trimmed by 7 bases and 1 base, with 19 bases remaining between them. The CDR3 region has the DNA TGTGCCAGCACTCGGACCTTTGGCAATTCGAACACTGAAGCTTTCTTT. Protein sequence: CASTRTFGNSNTEAFF.

The chain combines TRBV20-1 with TRBJ2-1, with D unresolved. CDR3 length equals 15 residues. CDR1 DFQATT and CDR2 SNEGSKA come from the germline V gene (reference sequence). V dropped 6 bases and J dropped 3 bases, with 18 bases sitting between them. Here the CDR3 reads CSAPLVGRYYNEQFF. DNA for the CDR3: TGCAGTGCCCCCCTGGTAGGGCGGTACTACAATGAGCAGTTCTTC.

The rearrangement joins TRBV6-6 to TRBJ2-7, with TRBD2 identical over 11 bases. The CDR3 totals 15 residues. Losses at the gene ends were 5 bases for V and 2 bases for J; bases not matched to a gene: 5. Germline CDR1 and CDR2: MNHNY and SVGAGI (reference sequence). The CDR3 region is CASSSTSGSTYEQYF. The CDR3 DNA is TGTGCCAGCAGTAGCACTAGCGGGAGTACCTACGAGCAGTACTTC.

The chain carries TRBV15 and TRBJ2-7; TRBD2 might be the D (5 bases). Trimming took off 3 bases at V and 0 bases at J, with 15 bases between the two ends. CDR1 and CDR2 (germline): LNHNV, YYDKDF (reference sequence). The CDR3 covers 16 residues. The CDR3 here is CATSRRSGVNSYEQYF. The CDR3, as DNA: TGTGCCACCAGCAGGAGAAGCGGCGTAAACTCCTACGAGCAGTACTTC.

The J gene is TRBJ2-3, the V gene TRBV6-4; no definite D call. The V end lost 2 bases, the J end lost 2 bases, and 5 bases lay between the germline ends. The CDR3 consists of 13 residues. Germline loops: CDR1 MRHNA, CDR2 SNTAGT. The CDR3 bases are TGTGCCAGCAGTGACCCATTCACAGATACGCAGTATTTT. Translation: CASSDPFTDTQYF.

V and J are TRBV3-1 and TRBJ2-5; D gene ambiguous. Germline V lookup: CDR1 LGHDT, CDR2 YNNKEL (reference sequence). The CDR3 is 15 residues long. V was pared by 3 bases and J by 1 base, with 12 bases between. CDR3 DNA: TGTGCCAGCAGCCAGAGGCTGCCCTCCCAAGAGACCCAGTACTTC. Encoded protein: CASSQRLPSQETQYF.

The rearrangement links TRBV30 to TRBJ1-3; D perhaps matches TRBD1 (5 bases). The CDR3 has 13 residues. V shed 3 bases and J shed 4 bases, with 10 bases lying between them. Germline V gene data show CDR1 as GTSNPN and CDR2 as SVGIG (reference sequence). The CDR3 DNA reads TGTGCCTGGAGCCAGACAGCGGGAAACACCATATATTTT. Translated: CAWSQTAGNTIYF.

This clonotype was seen only a few times. J is TRBJ2-6 and V is TRBV30; D perhaps matches TRBD2 (6 bases). From germline, CDR1 is GTSNPN and CDR2 SVGIG (reference sequence). V dropped 2 bases and J dropped 0 bases, with 11 bases sitting between them. CDR3 length: 16 amino acids. This CDR3 reads CAWSRRGDSGANVLTF. DNA of the CDR3: TGTGCCTGGAGTCGGAGGGGCGACTCTGGGGCCAACGTCCTGACTTTC.

In this sample, this clonotype turned up once. The chain links TRBV4-3 to TRBJ2-6; TRBD1 matches 9 bases. The CDR3 extends over 19 amino acids. The germline gives CDR1 LGHNA, CDR2 YSLEER. V lost 0 bases, J lost 0 bases, and 6 bases stayed unmatched. This CDR3 reads CASSQDLGTGFSGANVLTF. The DNA for the CDR3 is TGCGCCAGCAGCCAAGATCTCGGGACAGGGTTCTCTGGGGCCAACGTCCTGACTTTC.

The chain carries TRBV20-1 and TRBJ2-5; the D call may be TRBD1 or TRBD2 (6 bases each). This CDR3 spans 15 amino acids. The ends were cut back, 6 bases at V and 1 base at J, with 18 bases in the middle. Germline V gene lookup returns CDR1 DFQATT and CDR2 SNEGSKA (reference sequence). Here the CDR3 reads CSAGGSGAFQETQYF. The CDR3 DNA reads as TGCAGTGCGGGGGGCAGCGGTGCCTTCCAAGAGACCCAGTACTTC.

The J gene is TRBJ2-4, the V gene TRBV3-1; no definite D call. The CDR3 is made up of 14 amino acids. The germline V and J ends were trimmed by 4 bases and 8 bases, with 15 bases remaining between them. In germline, CDR1 is LGHDT, CDR2 YNNKEL (reference sequence). The CDR3 loop is CASSPHPGPDIQYF. The CDR3 bases are TGTGCCAGCAGCCCGCACCCGGGCCCAGACATTCAGTACTTC. The full variable domain, its missing parts supplied by reference TRBV3-1 and TRBJ2-4, is DTAVSQTPKYLVTQMGNDKSIKCEQNLGHDTMYWYKQDSKKFLKIMFSYNNKELIINETVPNRFSPKSPDKAHLNLHINSLELGDSAVYFCASSPHPGPDIQYFGAGTRLSVL.

The V call is TRBV19, the J call TRBJ2-1; 7 positions match TRBD1. The ends lost 6 bases at V and 13 bases at J; junction bases unmatched: 9. CDR1 and CDR2 from the germline V gene are LNHDA and SQIVND (reference sequence). There are 12 residues in the CDR3. The CDR3 here is CASSTRQGAQFF. CDR3 DNA sequence: TGTGCCAGTAGCACCAGACAGGGCGCCCAGTTCTTC.

The CDR3 nucleotides read TGTGCCAGCTCACCGGCTGCGAACACCGGGGAGCTGTTTTTT. Translation: CASSPAANTGELFF. This rearrangement joins TRBV18 to TRBJ2-2; D ambiguous. The CDR3 spans 14 residues. Between the trimmed V and J ends, which lost 3 bases and 0 bases, there was a span of 5 bases. Germline loops: CDR1 KGHSH, CDR2 LQKENI.

The chain has TRBV9 and TRBJ2-1; perhaps TRBD2 as D (5 bases). This CDR3 is 13 amino acids long. Germline loops: CDR1 SGDLS, CDR2 YYNGEE. The V end lost 0 bases, the J end lost 5 bases, and 6 bases lay between the germline ends. In DNA, the CDR3 is TGTGCCAGCAGCGTAGGGACTCACAATGAGCAGTTCTTC. The encoded protein is CASSVGTHNEQFF. Variable domain in full (rest from reference TRBV9 and TRBJ2-1): DSGVTQTPKHLITATGQRVTLRCSPRSGDLSVYWYQQSLDQGLQFLIQYYNGEERAKGNILERFSAQQFPDLHSELNLSSLELGDSALYFCASSVGTHNEQFFGPGTRLTVL.

The chain employs TRBV20-1 and TRBJ2-1, with TRBD2 identical over 10 bases. The CDR3 runs 15 residues. Germline V lookup: CDR1 DFQATT, CDR2 SNEGSKA (reference sequence). V lost 4 bases and J lost 4; bases outside the gene matches: 7. The CDR3, as DNA: TGCAGTGCTAATCGAGCGGGAGGGTCTTACAATGAGCAGTTCTTC. Protein sequence: CSANRAGGSYNEQFF.

This clonotype appeared once. The chain combines TRBV5-6 with TRBJ2-1; 8 nucleotides line up with TRBD2. Germline CDR1 is SGHDT and CDR2 is YYEEEE. With V trimmed by 5 bases and J by 15 bases, 10 bases remained unmatched. The CDR3 extends over 12 amino acids. As DNA, the CDR3 is TGTGCCAGCAGTCGGGAGTCACGGGAGGGGTTCTTC. Translation: CASSRESREGFF.

The rearrangement uses TRBV30 and TRBJ1-1, with no clear D. The CDR3 is 14 residues long. The germline CDR1 and CDR2 sequences are GTSNPN and SVGIG (reference sequence). V lost 0 bases, J lost 5 bases, and 13 bases lay in between. The CDR3, as DNA: TGTGCCTGGAGTGTAGGACTGCCGGAGACTGAAGCTTTCTTT. The encoded protein is CAWSVGLPETEAFF.

This clonotype occurred once. V usage is TRBV20-1 and J usage is TRBJ1-1; D perhaps matches TRBD1 (5 bases). CDR1 is DFQATT and CDR2 is SNEGSKA in the germline V gene (reference sequence). The V and J ends lost 2 bases and 0 bases respectively, with 7 bases between them. This CDR3 has 13 amino acids. CDR3 coding DNA: TGCAGTGCTAGAAGGGACCTGAACACTGAAGCTTTCTTT. It encodes CSARRDLNTEAFF.

The rearrangement uses TRBV6-1 and TRBJ2-3; 9 nucleotides align to TRBD2. The germline CDR1 and CDR2 sequences are MNHNS and SASEGT. This CDR3 has 16 residues. The V segment lost 2 bases and the J segment 1 base; nucleotides outside the gene matches: 4. Here the CDR3 reads CASSEMWTSGTDTQYF. The CDR3 region has the DNA TGTGCCAGCAGTGAAATGTGGACTAGCGGCACAGATACGCAGTATTTT.

The chain combines TRBV12-3 or TRBV12-4 with TRBJ1-1; D uncertain. Trimming removed 10 bases from V and 8 bases from J, with 17 bases in between. The CDR3 runs 12 residues. DNA for the CDR3: TGTGCCACCGCCCCCCGCGGGTACGAAGCTTTCTTT. Translation gives CATAPRGYEAFF.